This T cell receptor beta chain is from a study of blood T cell repertoires in COVID-19 (dated by TCRdb to 2020 to 2021). Some background on the complete study: The collaborator samples originated in the United States, Italy and Spain and spanned the acute and convalescent phases of COVID-19. The material from the prospective study consisted of cDNA or gDNA derived from T cells, B-cell-depleted T cells, or PBMCs. The dataset comprised deeply sampled blood TCRbeta repertoires from subjects exposed to, actively infected with, or recovered from COVID-19. The repertoires were released in a freely available public database intended as a resource for research on the immune response to SARS-CoV-2. Samples came from the ongoing ImmuneRACE study (first 160 participants) plus 1,254 subjects from 6 global collaborators. Sample metadata almost always included a de-identified subject ID, COVID-19 status, age in years and sex. HLA class I and class II types, where available, came from metadata supplied by the sample provider rather than from assay-based typing.

TCRbeta CDR3 regions were amplified from genomic DNA by means of the immunoSEQ Assay, a bias-controlled multiplex PCR. In the source study's methods: The number of nucleated cells in each sample was estimated by amplification of reference gene primers within the assay. Sequence reads were collapsed and filtered to measure the absolute abundance of every unique TCRbeta CDR3 rearrangement. For each sample, productive Simpson clonality was calculated by taking the square root of Simpson's diversity index across productive rearrangements. The clones in this table, taken by TCRdb from immuneACCESS, are in-frame only. Not every clone is retained; where verified, under half of the shortfall comes from an unresolved V gene, and the cause of the rest is unknown. D and trimming were read from the DNA, whereas the V and J calls and clone size are those reported in that table. The table for this sample lists tens of thousands of clones; around 80% of them were counted only once. The top ten clones comprise about 25% of the sample.

A note on this clone: No antigen is known for it. Per-base quality was not reported, and no clone a single base away is much larger than it.

CDR1 SQVTM and CDR2 ANQGSEA are derived from the germline V gene. From its cysteine to its phenylalanine, the CDR3 spans 14 amino acids. The CDR3 DNA has 42 bases and is translated from base 1. V was cut back by 2 bases and J by 1 base, leaving a gap of 11 bases between them. Whole blood was collected in K2EDTA tubes by collaborating institutions according to the institutions' own protocols. For TCRbeta analysis, collaborators shipped samples in one of three forms: frozen whole blood, isolated PBMCs, or DNA extracted from either of those sample types. Overall results and qualifications from the work: Clinical and demographic metadata were provided uncurated, with the amount varying by source and participant.

The sequence derives from a man aged 55 to 70 with active or convalescent COVID-19. Sequencing used peripheral blood. This chain is built from TRBV29-1 and TRBJ1-2, with the D gene uncertain. The CDR3 has the sequence CSVERRQLNYGYTF. The DNA is TGCAGCGTTGAACGTAGACAACTTAACTATGGCTACACCTTC. Joined to the reference TRBV29-1 and TRBJ1-2 proteins, this CDR3 gives the full variable domain: SAVISQKPSRDICQRGTSLTIQCQVDSQVTMMFWYRQQPGQSLTLIATANQGSEATYESGFVIDKFPISRPNLTFSTLTVSNMSPEDSSIYLCSVERRQLNYGYTFGSGTRLTVV.